Listed below are T cell receptor beta chains from one sample, sequenced in a study of cytotoxic CD8 clonotypes in ibrutinib-treated CLL. The table came from immunoSEQ multiplex PCR; TCRdb's copy has only in-frame clones and leaves some out. Among about 130,000 clones listed, over 75% were seen once. The sequenced sample was PBMCs, obtained after 24 months of ibrutinib treatment. The receptor source for this set is a human donor with chronic lymphocytic leukemia. Both conserved end residues are part of each CDR3.

>TRBV19
CASSIGIGRNTEAFF
>TRBV7-2
CASSLAGARHSGNTIYF
>TRBV10-3
CAISGRQDQQETQYF
>TRBV28
CASSTTGDGYTF
>TRBV5-3
CARSLDRGQFRAEAFF
>TRBV5-6
CASSLRGYSNQPQHF
>TRBV19
CASSGDSFSSYNSPLHF
>TRBV7-2
CASSPGLDYGYTF
>TRBV28
CASNAVGSANYGYTF
>TRBV5-6
CASSPRRGRYGYTF
>TRBV5-4
CASSSRDRGHTEAFF
>TRBV27
CASSLGPIYEQYF
>TRBV10-2
CASSTSGATGIHGYTF
>TRBV27
CASRPVQQGHEKLFF
>TRBV5-4
CASSLTFTGGGYEQYF
>TRBV4-1
CASSQDALSYEQYF
>TRBV7-9
CASSEQGFEQFF
>TRBV18
CASSPVTGGAETQYF
>TRBV29-1
CSVVEGLDTQYF
>TRBV18
CASSPTGSGNTIYF
>TRBV18
CASSPQRVGGYNEQFF
>TRBV5-1
CASSLVQGFADTQYF
>TRBV30
CAWSTTGGRSQFF
>TRBV4-3
CASSPTGVSNQPQHF
>TRBV30
CAWTSTGYGNEQFF
>TRBV28
CASSPPPFVQETQYF